This entry is about one TCR beta chain. What it recognizes is unknown. It was with 60 Vbeta and 13 Jbeta primers that the PCR ran. Authors' processing steps: In a later analysis, approximately 73 million unique TCR beta chains included roughly 11 million shared by two or more donors. The repertoire was sequenced with immunoSEQ multiplex PCR; TCRdb's copy has only in-frame clones and lacks some. D and trimming were read from the DNA, whereas the V and J calls and clone size are those reported in that table. Of 110,000 to 150,000 clones in the sample, about 73% were seen once. Though probably carrying unrecorded immune exposures, donors were nominally healthy at sampling. This record belongs to a study of cytomegalovirus exposure and HLA in healthy donors. Points from the study as a whole: Later on, analysis showed that most CMV-associated TCR beta chains appeared to be HLA-restricted. Analysis was carried out at a later point, and it linked a missense DCLRE1C variant to TCR beta V- and J-gene trimming.

Germline CDR1 is SGHRS and CDR2 is YFSETQ. The CDR3 totals 18 residues. The V and J ends lost 2 bases and 4 bases, in that order; junction bases with no gene match: 16. The V gene is TRBV5-1, the J gene TRBJ2-5; the match to TRBD1 covers 8 bases. The source of this sequence is a woman aged 55-70 years in good health and CMV-seropositive. The sequenced material came from PBMCs. CDR3 nucleotides: TGCGCCAGCAGCTTCCTCACCGGGACAGGAGGTGAGAGAGAGACCCAGTACTTC. Residues: CASSFLTGTGGERETQYF.